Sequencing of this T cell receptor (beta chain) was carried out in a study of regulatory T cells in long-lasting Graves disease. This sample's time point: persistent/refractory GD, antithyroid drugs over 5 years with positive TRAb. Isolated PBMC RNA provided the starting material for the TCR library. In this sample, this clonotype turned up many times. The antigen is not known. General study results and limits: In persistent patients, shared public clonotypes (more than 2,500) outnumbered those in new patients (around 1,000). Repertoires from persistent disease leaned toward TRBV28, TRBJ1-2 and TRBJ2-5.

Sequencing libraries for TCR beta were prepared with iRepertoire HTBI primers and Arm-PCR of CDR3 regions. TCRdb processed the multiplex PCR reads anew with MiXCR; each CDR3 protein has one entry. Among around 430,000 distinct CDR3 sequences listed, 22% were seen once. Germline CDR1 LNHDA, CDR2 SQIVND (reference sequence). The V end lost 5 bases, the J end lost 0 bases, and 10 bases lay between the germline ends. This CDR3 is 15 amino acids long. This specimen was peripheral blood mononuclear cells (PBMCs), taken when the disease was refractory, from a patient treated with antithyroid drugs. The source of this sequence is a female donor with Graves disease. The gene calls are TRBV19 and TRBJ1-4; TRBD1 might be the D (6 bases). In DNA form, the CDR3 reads TGTGCCAGTAGTTCAGCAGGGGCAACTAATGAAAAACTGTTTTTT. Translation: CASSSAGATNEKLFF.